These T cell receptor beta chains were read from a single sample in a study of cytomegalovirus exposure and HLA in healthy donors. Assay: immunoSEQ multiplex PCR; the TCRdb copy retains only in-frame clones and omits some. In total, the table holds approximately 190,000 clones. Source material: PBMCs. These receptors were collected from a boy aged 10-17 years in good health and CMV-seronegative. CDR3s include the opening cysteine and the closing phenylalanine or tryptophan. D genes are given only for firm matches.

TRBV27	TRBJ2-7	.	TGTGCCAGCAGTTTTTCCGCTGGGGGGGAGCAGTACTTC	CASSFSAGGEQYF
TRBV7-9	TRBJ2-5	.	TGTGCCAGCAGTGGGATAGGGGGGGCAGAGACCCAGTACTTC	CASSGIGGAETQYF
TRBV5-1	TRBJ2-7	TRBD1	TGCGCCAGCAGTCCGGGACAGGGCATTTACTCCTACGAGCAGTACTTC	CASSPGQGIYSYEQYF
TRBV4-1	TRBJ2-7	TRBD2	TGCGCCAGCAGCCTTTTAGCGGGGGACACCTACGAGCAGTACTTC	CASSLLAGDTYEQYF
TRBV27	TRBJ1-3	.	TGTGCCAGCGCAAACGTGGCGGGTACTGGAAACACCATATATTTT	CASANVAGTGNTIYF
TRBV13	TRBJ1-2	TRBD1	TGTGCCAGCAGCTTAGGCGGGACAGCGTTCTATGGCTACACCTTC	CASSLGGTAFYGYTF
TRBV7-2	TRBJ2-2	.	TGTGCCAGCAGCTTAGATCGGGGGTGGCCCGGGGAGCTGTTTTTT	CASSLDRGWPGELFF
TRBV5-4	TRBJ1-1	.	TGTGCCAGCAGCTTTGTGGGGGCGAACACTGAAGCTTTCTTT	CASSFVGANTEAFF
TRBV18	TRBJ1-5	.	TGTGCCAGCTCACCATCAAATAGCAATCAGCCCCAGCATTTT	CASSPSNSNQPQHF
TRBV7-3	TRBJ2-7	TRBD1	TGTGCCAGCAGCTTAGGACAGGGGGACGAGCAGTACTTC	CASSLGQGDEQYF
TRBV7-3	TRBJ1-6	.	TGTGCCAGCAGCCCGACCGTTGAGGGTTCACCCCTCCACTTT	CASSPTVEGSPLHF
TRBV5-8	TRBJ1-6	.	TGTGCCAGCAGCTTGGTCAGGTCACCCCTCCACTTT	CASSLVRSPLHF
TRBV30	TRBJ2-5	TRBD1	TGTGCCTGGAGTTCGTTTGATGTGGGGGCAGGGGGAGAGACCCAGTACTTC	CAWSSFDVGAGGETQYF
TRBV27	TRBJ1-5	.	TGTGCCAGCACTTCCAGGGGACGGGGTTTAAGGAATCAGCCCCAGCATTTT	CASTSRGRGLRNQPQHF
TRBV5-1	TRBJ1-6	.	TGCGCCAGCAGCTCCCTTCCGGCAGGGATGTCCTATAATTCACCCCTCCACTTT	CASSSLPAGMSYNSPLHF
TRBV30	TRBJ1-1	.	TGTGCCTCCCAACAGGGCGGGGGCACTGAAGCTTTCTTT	CASQQGGGTEAFF
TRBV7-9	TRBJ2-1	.	TGTGCCAGCAGCCCTTCTCGACTAGTAAGCTACAATGAGCAGTTCTTC	CASSPSRLVSYNEQFF
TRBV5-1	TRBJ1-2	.	TGCGCCAGCAGCTTGTTGGCAGGGGCGTATGGCTACACCTTC	CASSLLAGAYGYTF
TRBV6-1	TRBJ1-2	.	TGTGCCAGCAGTACCGCACAGGGTGGTAATGGCTACACCTTC	CASSTAQGGNGYTF
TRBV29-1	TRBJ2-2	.	TGCAGCTCAACAGGGCGCACCGGGGAGCTGTTTTTT	CSSTGRTGELFF
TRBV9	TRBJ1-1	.	TGTGCCAGCAGCGCTCAGGAGAACACTGAAGCTTTCTTT	CASSAQENTEAFF
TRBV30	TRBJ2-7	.	TGTGCCTGGAGTTTACAGCGGTCCTACGAGCAGTACTTC	CAWSLQRSYEQYF
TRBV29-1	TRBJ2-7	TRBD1	TGCAGCGCCTGGGACAGGAAATCCTACGAGCAGTACTTC	CSAWDRKSYEQYF
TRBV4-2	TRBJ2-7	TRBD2	TGTGCCAGCAGCTACAGAGGACTAGCGGGGGGCACGTCCTACGAGCAGTACTTC	CASSYRGLAGGTSYEQYF
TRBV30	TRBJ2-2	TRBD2	TGTACGGGGGAGGGAACCGGGGAGCTGTTTTTT	CTGEGTGELFF
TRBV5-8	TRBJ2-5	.	TGTGCCAGCAATTTACAGGGTGGAGAGACCCAGTACTTC	CASNLQGGETQYF
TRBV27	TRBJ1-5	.	TGTGCCAGCAGTCCCCGCGGGGGGCTGAGAAGCAATCAGCCCCAGCATTTT	CASSPRGGLRSNQPQHF
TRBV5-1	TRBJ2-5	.	TGCGCCAGCAGCTTCTTCCGACAGATCCAAGAGACCCAGTACTTC	CASSFFRQIQETQYF
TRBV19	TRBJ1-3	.	TGTGCCAGTATCCGATGGGGGGTAACGGGAAACACCATATATTTT	CASIRWGVTGNTIYF
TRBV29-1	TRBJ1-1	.	TGCAGCGTAGCTGGACAGACACCAACCTTGAACACTGAAGCTTTCTTT	CSVAGQTPTLNTEAFF
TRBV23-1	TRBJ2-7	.	TGCGCCCTCGCCGGACTGCCCAGACTGCTACAGTACTTC	CALAGLPRLLQYF
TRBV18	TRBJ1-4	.	TGTGCCAGCTCTCGCCAAGGGGGGGCCAATGAAAAACTGTTTTTT	CASSRQGGANEKLFF
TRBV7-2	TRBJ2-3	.	TGTGCCAGCAGCTTAATGCAGACAGCTTCAGATACGCAGTATTTT	CASSLMQTASDTQYF
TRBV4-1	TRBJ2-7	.	TGCGCCAGCAGCCAAGATGCGGGTTACTACGAGCAGTACTTC	CASSQDAGYYEQYF
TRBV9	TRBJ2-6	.	TGTGCCAGCAGCGTACGGCAGGGTGGCGGTGGGGCCAACGTCCTGACTTTC	CASSVRQGGGGANVLTF
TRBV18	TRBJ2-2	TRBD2	TGTGCCAGCCCGACTAGCGGGGGGACAAACACCGGGGAGCTGTTTTTT	CASPTSGGTNTGELFF
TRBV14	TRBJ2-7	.	TGTGCCAGCAGCCAAGGAACAGCAAATTCCTACGAGCAGTACTTC	CASSQGTANSYEQYF
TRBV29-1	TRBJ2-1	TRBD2	TGCAGCGTTGAAGAAAGCGGGGGGGGGCTCTTC	CSVEESGGGLF
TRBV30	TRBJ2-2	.	TGTGCCTGGAGTGTCGACTGGGGGGTCGGGGAGCTGTTTTTT	CAWSVDWGVGELFF
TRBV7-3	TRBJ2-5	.	TGTGCCAGCAGCTTGCCAGGAGGGACCCAGTACTTC	CASSLPGGTQYF
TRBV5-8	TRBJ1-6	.	TGTGCCAGCAGGGCGACAGGATTTCTTTCACCCCTCCACTTT	CASRATGFLSPLHF
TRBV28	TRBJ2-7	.	TGTGCCAGCAGTTTGGGGGGTCGGGGCGAGCAGTACTTC	CASSLGGRGEQYF
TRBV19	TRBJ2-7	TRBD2	TGTGCCAGCTCCACCGGGGGGAGCTACGAGCAGTACTTC	CASSTGGSYEQYF
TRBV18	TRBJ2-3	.	TGTGCCAGCTCACCACAGGCCAGCGGGAGCACAGATACGCAGTATTTT	CASSPQASGSTDTQYF
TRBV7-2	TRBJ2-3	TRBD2	TGTGCCAGCAGCTTAGTTGGAGCGGGGAGCACAGATACGCAGTATTTT	CASSLVGAGSTDTQYF
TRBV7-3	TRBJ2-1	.	TGTGCCAGCAGCTTAAGGCCGGAGGTTCATGAGCAGTTCTTC	CASSLRPEVHEQFF
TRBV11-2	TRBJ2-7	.	TGTGCCAGCAGCCCCGGAGCTGGCTACGAGCAGTACTTC	CASSPGAGYEQYF
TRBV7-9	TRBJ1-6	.	TGTGCCAGCAGCTCGGAGACAGAGGCTACTTCACCCCTCCACTTT	CASSSETEATSPLHF
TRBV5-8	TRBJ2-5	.	TGTGCCAGCAGCATGGGATTTGGCCTGTACCAAGAGACCCAGTACTTC	CASSMGFGLYQETQYF
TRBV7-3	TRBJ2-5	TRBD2	TGTGCCAGCAGTGCTAGCGGGGGGAACCAAGAGACCCAGTACTTC	CASSASGGNQETQYF
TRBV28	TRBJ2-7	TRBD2	TGTGCCAGCAGGTATCCGGGACTAGCGGGACAGTACTTC	CASRYPGLAGQYF
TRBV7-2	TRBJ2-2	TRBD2	TGTGCCAGCAGCGCTACGGGAGGGCCGGGGGAGCTGTTTTTT	CASSATGGPGELFF
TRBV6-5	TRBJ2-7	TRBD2	TGTGCCAGCAGTAGGGCTAGCGGGGGGTACGAGCAGTACTTC	CASSRASGGYEQYF
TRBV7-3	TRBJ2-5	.	TGTGCCAGCAGCTTAAGAAGCGGCCACCAAGAGACCCAGTACTTC	CASSLRSGHQETQYF
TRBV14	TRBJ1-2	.	TGTGCCAGCAGCCAAGGTGATGTGACCGGACTCTATGGCTACACCTTC	CASSQGDVTGLYGYTF
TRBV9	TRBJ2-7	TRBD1	TGTGCCAGCAGCTCGGGGACAGGGCGGTACGAGCAGTACTTC	CASSSGTGRYEQYF
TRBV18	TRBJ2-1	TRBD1	TGTGCCAGCTCACCGGGACAGGGACTCAATGAGCAGTTCTTC	CASSPGQGLNEQFF
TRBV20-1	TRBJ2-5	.	TGCAGTGCTAGAGATCGTGAGACCCAGTACTTC	CSARDRETQYF
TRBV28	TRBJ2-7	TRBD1	TGTGCCACCATCCCCCCGGGACAGGAGACCTACGAGCAGTACTTC	CATIPPGQETYEQYF
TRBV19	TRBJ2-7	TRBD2	TGTGCCAGCAGAGGACTAGCGGGGGGCTACGAGCAGTACTTC	CASRGLAGGYEQYF